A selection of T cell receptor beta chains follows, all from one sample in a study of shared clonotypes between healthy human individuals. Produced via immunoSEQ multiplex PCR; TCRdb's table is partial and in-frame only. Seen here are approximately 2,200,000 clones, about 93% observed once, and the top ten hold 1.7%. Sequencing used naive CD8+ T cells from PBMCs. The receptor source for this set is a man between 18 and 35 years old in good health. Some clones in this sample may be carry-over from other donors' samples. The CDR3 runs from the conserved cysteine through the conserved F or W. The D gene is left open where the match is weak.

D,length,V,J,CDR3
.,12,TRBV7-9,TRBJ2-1,CASSFGYNEQFF
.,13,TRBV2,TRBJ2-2,CASSPDRTGELFF
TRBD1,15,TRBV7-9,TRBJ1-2,CASSYGRGGGGGYTF
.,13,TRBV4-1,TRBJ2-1,CASSLRGEREQFF
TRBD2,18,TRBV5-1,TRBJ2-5,CASSLGLAGGRSQETQYF
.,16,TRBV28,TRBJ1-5,CASSFLSGRVGQPQHF
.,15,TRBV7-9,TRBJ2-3,CASSLEGGETDTQYF
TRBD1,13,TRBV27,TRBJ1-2,CASKTGGPYGYTF
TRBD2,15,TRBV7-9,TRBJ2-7,CASSQTSLEGYEQYF
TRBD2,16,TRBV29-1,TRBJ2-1,CSVEGLAGPIYNEQFF
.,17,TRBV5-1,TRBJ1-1,CASSLVSGGKGNTEAFF
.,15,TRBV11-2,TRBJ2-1,CASSLGAGAYNEQFF
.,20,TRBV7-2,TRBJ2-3,CASSLARGFLPASHTDTQYF
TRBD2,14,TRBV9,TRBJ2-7,CASSPWGGNYEQYF
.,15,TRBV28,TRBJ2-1,CASRPIADIINEQFF
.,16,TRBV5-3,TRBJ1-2,CARSRWVRAVNYGYTF
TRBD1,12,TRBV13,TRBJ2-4,CASAGQAGIQYF
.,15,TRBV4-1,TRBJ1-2,CASSPQGRGDYGYTF
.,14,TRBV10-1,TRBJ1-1,CASSESGLNTEAFF
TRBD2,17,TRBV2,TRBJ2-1,CASSRGLAGPSYNEQFF
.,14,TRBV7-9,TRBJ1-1,CASQQLAMNTEAFF
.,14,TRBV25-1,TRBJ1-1,CASTGTSDGAEAFF
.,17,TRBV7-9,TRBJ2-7,CASSPSGQEKFPYEQYF
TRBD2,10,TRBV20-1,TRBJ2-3,CSARLASQYF
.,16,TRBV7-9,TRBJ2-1,CACRIEGGELYGEQFF
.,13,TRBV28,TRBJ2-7,CASSERGSYEQYF
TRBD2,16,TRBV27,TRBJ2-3,CASREGLAGVTDTQYF
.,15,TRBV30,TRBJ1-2,CAWSLPAGRVDGYTF
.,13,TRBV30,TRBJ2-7,CAWSRKTPGQQYF
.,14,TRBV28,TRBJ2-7,CASSYVGQTYEQYF
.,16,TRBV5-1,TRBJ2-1,CASSLGSSGYGNEQFF
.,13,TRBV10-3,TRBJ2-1,CAISEGVGDEQFF
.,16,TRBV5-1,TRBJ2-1,CASANLGGPSYNEQFF
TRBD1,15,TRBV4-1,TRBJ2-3,CASSQDSGGLDTQYF
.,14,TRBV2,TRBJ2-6,CAGSGDSGANVLTF
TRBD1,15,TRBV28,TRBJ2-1,CASRPQGSSYNEQFF
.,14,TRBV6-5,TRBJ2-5,CASSYAPGLETQYF
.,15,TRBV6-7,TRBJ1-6,CASETESSYNSPLHF
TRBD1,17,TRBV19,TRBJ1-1,CASSIEGTGDIGTEAFF
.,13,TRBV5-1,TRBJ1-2,CASSPGPVYGYTF
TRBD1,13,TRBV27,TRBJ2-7,CASSWGQFYEQYF
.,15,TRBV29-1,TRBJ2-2,CSVEDNIYGPGELFF
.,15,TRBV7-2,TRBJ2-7,CASSLLSGHIYEQYF